This TCR beta chain was observed in a study of T cells in localized non-small cell lung cancer. Notes on the study in general: Because sequencing included only one region (of the tumor), heterogeneity remains possible. A higher density of T cells in blood coincided with extended overall survival. Appearances in adjacent lung were noted for a median approximately 50 of the top 100 tumor clones. Uninvolved adjacent lung had more T cell clonality than any other tissue, topping tumor.

This table comes from immunoSEQ multiplex PCR, and its TCRdb copy is limited to in-frame clones, with some not included. The data show fewer than 50,000 clones, with approximately 80% seen just once and almost 8% held by the top ten. Comment on this clone: Its antigen is unknown.

J was trimmed by 1 base and V by 4 bases; bases with no gene match: 2. Per germline, CDR1 SGHTA and CDR2 FQGNSA. The CDR3 consists of 14 residues. This TCR was sampled from a man aged 35 to 69 with stage II lung adenocarcinoma. The starting material was PBMCs, obtained before any cancer treatment. The genes are TRBV7-2 and TRBJ2-3; 7 bases line up with TRBD2. The DNA of the CDR3 is TGTGCCAGCAGCTGGGACTACCGCACAGATACGCAGTATTTT. Amino acid sequence: CASSWDYRTDTQYF.